The present T cell receptor beta chain was sequenced within a study of OX40 agonist ivuxolimab in advanced cancers. Regarding the complete study: The costimulatory receptor OX40 (CD134) was targeted by ivuxolimab, a fully human IgG2 agonistic monoclonal antibody. The purpose of peripheral TCRbeta sequencing was to test whether ivuxolimab changed TCR sequence diversity and led to clonal T-cell expansion. Partial responses occurred in three dose-escalation patients: two with cutaneous melanoma and one with hepatocellular carcinoma. The dose-escalation cohort was roughly 80% male with a mean age of about 60 years, ranging from about 20 to 85. The paper covers the monotherapy dose-escalation part of the phase I ivuxolimab trial, which included N ≈ 52 patients. Patients were allowed to have had prior anti-PD-1, anti-PD-L1 or anti-CTLA-4 therapy, and approximately 40% of the dose-escalation patients had been treated with checkpoint inhibitors. Intravenous ivuxolimab was administered to patients every 2 weeks at six dose levels: 0.01, 0.1, 0.3, 1.5, 3 and 10 mg/kg. Among the roughly 50 dose-escalation patients, about 20 had hepatocellular carcinoma, roughly 15 melanoma, 9 renal cell carcinoma and 9 head and neck cancer. Study-level results and caveats: After ivuxolimab, expanded clones were on average more numerous among CD8+ T cells than among CD4+ T cells. In the 0.1-3.0 mg/kg groups, partial responders were among the patients with the lowest normalized peripheral clonal expansion, particularly in CD8+ T cells. Low levels of normalized T-cell clonal expansion were also seen in some nonresponding patients. Clonal expansion of both CD4+ and CD8+ blood T cells was observed from baseline to week 6 at doses 0.1 to 3.0 mg/kg. The antigen specificity of the peripheral T cells that underwent clonal expansion was not determined.

V loses 3 bases, J loses 8 bases, and the germline ends lie 15 bases apart. In the germline V gene, CDR1 corresponds to SGHTS and CDR2 to YDEGEE. The CDR3 measures 14 amino acids from cysteine to phenylalanine. This entry keeps only the CDR3 DNA: 42 bases, framed from base 1. Genomic DNA was isolated from the sorted cells so that the TCRbeta CDR3 region could be sequenced. The immunoSEQ Assay was used to sequence the TCRbeta CDR3 regions. TCRdb took over this immuneACCESS table, retaining in-frame rearrangements with V and J assigned. Such tables are incomplete; in checked studies, under half of the missing clones stem from an unresolved V gene, and the remainder is unexplained. The sample contains 50,000 to 70,000 clones, 91% of them found a single time. The ten largest account for about 4.1% of the sample. This clone has only one observation. This clone's antigen is unknown. Per-base quality was not reported, and no clone a single base away is much larger than it.

The trial excluded patients who had a history of autoimmune disease or who were on systemic immunosuppression. In every dose cohort, peripheral blood was drawn for TCR sequencing at baseline, cycle 4 day 1, and cycle 7 day 1. Samples came from an open-label, multicenter, first-in-human phase I dose-escalation trial of ivuxolimab. Adults with locally advanced or metastatic melanoma, renal cell carcinoma, hepatocellular carcinoma or head and neck squamous cell carcinoma were enrolled in the trial. CD4+ and CD8+ T cells were sorted separately from peripheral blood before TCR sequencing. Sequences were derived from CD4+ or CD8+ T cells sorted from blood, sampled in a trial of the OX40 agonist ivuxolimab. The sequence came from an adult with an advanced solid tumor such as melanoma, head and neck, liver or kidney cancer. Rearrangement joined TRBV5-8 to TRBJ2-1; the D segment cannot be called with confidence. The bases are TGTGCCAGCAGCTCGGTTTCTCTAACGGATGAGCAGTTCTTC. Translated, this gives CASSSVSLTDEQFF.